Shown below are 25 T cell receptor beta chains from a single sample sequenced in a study of cytomegalovirus exposure and HLA in healthy donors. PCR primers comprised 60 Vbeta and 13 Jbeta primers. Repertoires were generated with immunoSEQ multiplex PCR, while TCRdb's copy carries only in-frame clones and drops some. The sample includes 150,000 to 200,000 clones, around 80% of them seen just once. Source material: PBMCs. These receptors were taken from a woman in her late teens or twenties in good health and CMV-seronegative.

The chain recombines TRBV19 with TRBJ2-5; 13 nucleotides align to TRBD2. With 0 bases clipped from V and 1 base from J, the junction kept 11 bases outside the gene matches. The CDR3 has 20 residues. CDR1 LNHDA and CDR2 SQIVND come from the germline V gene (reference sequence). The chain's CDR3 is CASSIDWRRTSGRGQETQYF. In DNA, the CDR3 is TGTGCCAGTAGTATAGACTGGAGGAGGACTAGCGGGAGAGGCCAAGAGACCCAGTACTTC.

This clone has only a few counts. The CDR3, as DNA: TGTGCCAGCAGCTTCCAGCGGGAGGACGAGCAGTACTTC. This gives the protein CASSFQREDEQYF. The chain couples TRBV7-2 to TRBJ2-7; 9 bases agree with TRBD2. V shed 3 bases and J 5 bases; nucleotides not matched to a gene: 2. Germline V gene lookup returns CDR1 SGHTA and CDR2 FQGNSA. The CDR3 is 13 amino acids.

The chain couples TRBV19 to TRBJ1-1; 8 bases agree with TRBD1. The CDR3 extends over 17 amino acids. V shed 3 bases and J 5 bases; nucleotides not matched to a gene: 14. Per the germline V gene, CDR1 is LNHDA and CDR2 is SQIVND (reference sequence). This CDR3 reads CASSILLAGGSGTEAFF. Written as DNA, the CDR3 is TGTGCCAGTAGTATTCTTTTGGCAGGGGGCTCGGGGACTGAAGCTTTCTTT.

V usage is TRBV29-1 and J usage is TRBJ1-5; 7 nucleotides match TRBD1. V trimming: 8 bases; J trimming: 2 bases; junction bases outside the gene matches: 21. The CDR3 totals 18 residues. The V gene's germline CDR1 is SQVTM and CDR2 ANQGSEA. The CDR3 DNA reads as TGCAGCCTGAATCTTCTCCAGGGAACAGGGGTTCGCAATCAGCCCCAGCATTTT. Its translation is CSLNLLQGTGVRNQPQHF.

This sequence joins TRBV19 and TRBJ2-1, with 12 bases matching TRBD1. Germline-derived CDR1 and CDR2 are LNHDA and SQIVND (reference sequence). Trimming cost V 7 bases and J 9 bases; bases outside gene matches: 10. The CDR3 spans 15 residues. DNA of the CDR3: TGTGCCAGTAACTCACCGGGACAGGGGGCGCGTGAGCAGTTCTTC. This encodes CASNSPGQGAREQFF.

The V gene is TRBV7-9, the J gene TRBJ2-3; D gene ambiguous. This CDR3 has 15 amino acids. Germline V lookup: CDR1 SEHNR, CDR2 FQNEAQ (reference sequence). Trimming pared 6 bases from V and 7 bases from J, leaving 20 bases between. The CDR3 region is CASRVLLVDWNTQYF. Here the CDR3 DNA reads TGTGCCAGCAGAGTTCTCCTGGTAGACTGGAATACGCAGTATTTT.

Notes on this clone: The same CDR3 is also encoded by other DNA sequences in this sample. The chain couples TRBV7-2 to TRBJ2-5; 9 positions match TRBD2. V was pared by 4 bases and J by 5 bases, with 2 bases of the junction left unmatched. Germline CDR1 and CDR2: SGHTA and FQGNSA. The CDR3 runs 13 residues. The CDR3 here is CASSSSGRETQYF. In DNA form, the CDR3 reads TGTGCCAGCAGCTCCAGCGGGAGGGAGACCCAGTACTTC.

The chain has TRBV5-6 and TRBJ2-7; perhaps TRBD1 as D (5 bases). The germline CDR1 and CDR2 sequences are SGHDT and YYEEEE. This CDR3 region has 15 residues. V gave up 0 bases and J gave up 0 bases, with 10 bases separating them. This CDR3 reads CASSLGQPSSYEQYF. The CDR3, as DNA: TGTGCCAGCAGCTTGGGACAGCCCTCCTCCTACGAGCAGTACTTC.

This chain uses TRBV6-5 with TRBJ2-2; possible D gene TRBD1, 5 bases. Trimming shortened V by 5 bases and J by 2 bases, and 12 bases separated the two germline ends. The CDR3 is made up of 15 amino acids. In germline, CDR1 is MNHEY, CDR2 SVGAGI. The chain's CDR3 is CASSPGIGNTGELFF. The CDR3 DNA reads as TGTGCCAGCAGTCCAGGGATTGGAAACACCGGGGAGCTGTTTTTT.

CDR3 amino acids: CASSVEGVPYEQYF. The CDR3 nucleotides are TGTGCCAGCAGCGTAGAGGGGGTCCCCTACGAGCAGTACTTC. The chain links TRBV9 to TRBJ2-7; weak D call: TRBD1 (6 bases). Trimming pared 0 bases from V and 2 bases from J, leaving 9 bases between. This CDR3 is 14 amino acids long. The germline gives CDR1 SGDLS, CDR2 YYNGEE.

This chain connects TRBV4-3 to TRBJ2-1; perhaps TRBD1 as D (5 bases). Trimming took off 1 base at V and 12 bases at J, with 19 bases between the two ends. CDR3 length: 15 residues. Germline values: CDR1 LGHNA, CDR2 YSLEER. CDR3 in DNA: TGCGCCAGCAGCCAAGGCCCCACAGGCCCCGTAGGGCAGTTCTTC. It is translated as CASSQGPTGPVGQFF.

The rearrangement uses TRBV29-1 and TRBJ1-1, with 7 bases matching TRBD1. CDR1 is SQVTM and CDR2 is ANQGSEA in the germline V gene. With V trimmed by 5 bases and J by 6 bases, 6 bases remained unmatched. CDR3 length: 12 residues. The CDR3 DNA is TGCAGCGTTCTCCGGACAGGAGCTGAAGCTTTCTTT. It codes for CSVLRTGAEAFF.

The chain combines TRBV4-1 with TRBJ1-6, with a weak D call TRBD1 (5 bases). The CDR3 runs to 18 residues. The V gene's germline CDR1 is MGHRA and CDR2 YSYEKL. The ends were cut back, 3 bases at V and 5 bases at J, with 20 bases in the middle. This CDR3 reads CASSQAKGAAGNNSPLHF. DNA of the CDR3: TGCGCCAGCAGCCAGGCCAAAGGCGCGGCAGGGAATAATTCACCCCTCCACTTT.

This sequence joins TRBV6-5 and TRBJ2-7; 11 nucleotides line up with TRBD2. V lost 2 bases to trimming and J lost 7 bases; unmatched junction nucleotides: 4. Looked up from germline, CDR1 is MNHEY and CDR2 is SVGAGI. This CDR3 contains 14 residues. In DNA, the CDR3 is TGTGCCAGCAGTTACGGGCTAGCGGGAGGTGAGCAGTACTTC. Translating gives CASSYGLAGGEQYF.

This sequence joins TRBV11-3 and TRBJ1-1; tentatively, D is TRBD1 (6 bases). CDR3 length equals 15 residues. Trimming shortened V by 8 bases and J by 5 bases, and 21 bases separated the two germline ends. The germline V gene encodes CDR1 SGHNT and CDR2 YENEEA. The CDR3: CASSSGGAGSTEAFF. The CDR3 DNA reads as TGTGCCAGCTCCTCCGGGGGGGCAGGGAGTACTGAAGCTTTCTTT. Using reference TRBV11-3 and TRBJ1-1 for the parts outside the CDR3, the full variable domain is EAGVVQSPRYKIIEKKQPVAFWCNPISGHNTLYWYLQNLGQGPELLIRYENEEAVDDSQLPKDRFSAERLKGVDSTLKIQPAELGDSAVYLCASSSGGAGSTEAFFGQGTRLTVV.

This clone was detected only once. The chain carries TRBV15 and TRBJ2-3, with 8 bases lining up with TRBD1. V was pared by 4 bases and J by 2 bases, with 11 bases of the junction left unmatched. The CDR3 contains 17 residues. The germline V gene has CDR1 LNHNV and CDR2 YYDKDF (reference sequence). In nucleotides, the CDR3 is TGTGCCACCAGCACCCGTTACGTGGACAGGGACACAGATACGCAGTATTTT. Encoded protein: CATSTRYVDRDTDTQYF.

This sequence joins TRBV6-1 and TRBJ2-7, with 12 bases matching TRBD1. Germline V gene data show CDR1 as MNHNS and CDR2 as SASEGT. The V and J ends lost 6 bases and 4 bases, in that order; junction bases with no gene match: 7. The CDR3 runs to 15 residues. As DNA, the CDR3 is TGTGCCAGCAGCCTCCGGGACAGGGGGCTGTACGAGCAGTACTTC. This gives the protein CASSLRDRGLYEQYF.

The CDR3 is CASSSDPRQPQHF. In DNA, the CDR3 is TGTGCCAGCAGCAGCGATCCTAGGCAGCCCCAGCATTTT. The chain employs TRBV21-1 and TRBJ1-5. TRBV21-1 is an annotated pseudogene. This CDR3 region has 13 residues.

Only one count was recorded for this clone. The chain uses TRBV11-3 and TRBJ1-3, with TRBD1 matching over 8 bases. Germline-derived CDR1 and CDR2 are SGHNT and YENEEA. The CDR3 loop spans 15 amino acids. V lost 3 bases to trimming and J lost 4 bases; unmatched junction nucleotides: 5. In DNA form, the CDR3 reads TGTGCCAGCAGCTTCCGACAGGGGAGCGGAAACACCATATATTTT. This sequence encodes CASSFRQGSGNTIYF.

The V gene is TRBV6-5, the J gene TRBJ1-6; no definite D call. The CDR3 is 15 residues long. Trimming removed 0 bases from V and 9 bases from J, with 12 bases in between. The germline CDR1 and CDR2 sequences are MNHEY and SVGAGI. The CDR3 reads CASSYSPGEVSPLHF. The CDR3 DNA is TGTGCCAGCAGTTACTCCCCCGGGGAAGTTTCACCCCTCCACTTT.

This chain connects TRBV28 to TRBJ1-1, with D perhaps matching TRBD1 (5 bases). The CDR3 has 14 amino acids. The V gene's germline CDR1 is MDHEN and CDR2 SYDVKM. V was pared by 6 bases and J by 9 bases, with 20 bases between. CDR3 residues: CASSAGRISAKAFF. The CDR3 DNA is TGTGCCAGCAGCGCGGGACGGATTTCAGCGAAAGCTTTCTTT.

Note on this clone: The same CDR3 is also encoded by other DNA sequences in this sample. The chain uses TRBV5-1 and TRBJ2-5; TRBD1 aligns across 7 bases. V was pared by 3 bases and J by 5 bases, with 7 bases of the junction left unmatched. The CDR3 spans 14 residues. Germline lookup yields CDR1 SGHRS and CDR2 YFSETQ. CDR3 bases: TGCGCCAGCAGCTCGAGACAGGGTGGGGAGACCCAGTACTTC. It translates to CASSSRQGGETQYF. Drawing the rest from reference TRBV5-1 and TRBJ2-5, the complete variable domain is KAGVTQTPRYLIKTRGQQVTLSCSPISGHRSVSWYQQTPGQGLQFLFEYFSETQRNKGNFPGRFSGRQFSNSRSEMNVSTLELGDSALYLCASSSRQGGETQYFGPGTRLLVL.

V gene TRBV28 combines with J gene TRBJ1-4; a weak D match, TRBD1 (6 bases). Germline-derived CDR1 and CDR2 are MDHEN and SYDVKM. The CDR3 contains 15 residues. Trimming cost V 6 bases and J 5 bases, with 16 bases left between them. CDR3 sequence: CASSQPTGPNEKLFF. CDR3 bases: TGTGCCAGCAGCCAACCGACAGGCCCAAATGAAAAACTGTTTTTT.

This sequence joins TRBV7-8 and TRBJ2-5, with a possible D match to TRBD1 (6 bases). The germline gives CDR1 SGHVS, CDR2 FQNEAQ. V lost 1 base, J lost 2 bases, and 14 bases lay in between. This CDR3 region has 16 residues. The CDR3 sequence: CASSLGDPTGQETQYF. The CDR3 bases are TGTGCCAGCAGCTTAGGAGATCCGACAGGACAAGAGACCCAGTACTTC. Full variable domain (rest looked up from reference TRBV7-8 and TRBJ2-5): GAGVSQSPRYKVAKRGQDVALRCDPISGHVSLFWYQQALGQGPEFLTYFQNEAQLDKSGLPSDRFFAERPEGSVSTLKIQRTQQEDSAVYLCASSLGDPTGQETQYFGPGTRLLVL.

This clone was seen a few times. V usage is TRBV5-6 and J usage is TRBJ2-7, with 11 nucleotides matching TRBD2. The CDR3 runs 14 residues. Germline V lookup: CDR1 SGHDT, CDR2 YYEEEE. J gave up 3 bases and V 2 bases, and 1 base lay outside the gene matches. The CDR3, as DNA: TGTGCCAGCAGCTTACTAGCGGGAGTCTACGAGCAGTACTTC. It is translated as CASSLLAGVYEQYF.